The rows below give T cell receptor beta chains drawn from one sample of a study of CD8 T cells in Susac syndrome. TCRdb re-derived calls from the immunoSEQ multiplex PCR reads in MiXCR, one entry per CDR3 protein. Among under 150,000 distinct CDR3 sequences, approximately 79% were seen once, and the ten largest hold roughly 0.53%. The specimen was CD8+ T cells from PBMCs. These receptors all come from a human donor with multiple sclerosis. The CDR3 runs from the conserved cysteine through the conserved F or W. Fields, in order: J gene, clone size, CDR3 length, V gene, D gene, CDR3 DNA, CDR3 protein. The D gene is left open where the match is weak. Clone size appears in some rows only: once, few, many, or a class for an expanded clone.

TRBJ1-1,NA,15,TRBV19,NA,TGTGCCAGTACATTTATAGGTCCCTTGGGGACTGAAGCTTTCTTT,CASTFIGPLGTEAFF
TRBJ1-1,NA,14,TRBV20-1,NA,TGCAGTGCTAGAGATTCCGACTCCCACGCTGAAGCTTTCTTT,CSARDSDSHAEAFF
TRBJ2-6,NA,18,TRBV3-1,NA,TGTGCCAGCAGCCAAGATCACCCAGGGCGGGCTGGGGCCAACGTCCTGACTTTC,CASSQDHPGRAGANVLTF
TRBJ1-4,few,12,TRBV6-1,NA,TGTGCCAGCAGCGAGTCCATAGAAAAACTGTTTTTT,CASSESIEKLFF
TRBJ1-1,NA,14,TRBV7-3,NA,TGTGCCAGCAGCTTACTGGGGGGGAACACTGAAGTTTTCTTT,CASSLLGGNTEVFF
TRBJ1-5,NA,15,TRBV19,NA,TGTGCCAGTAGCGGGACGGGCTATAGCAATCAGCCCCAGCATTTT,CASSGTGYSNQPQHF
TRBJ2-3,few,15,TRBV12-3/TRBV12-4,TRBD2,TGTGCCAGCAGTCTACTAGCGGAGGGCACAGATACGCAGTATTTT,CASSLLAEGTDTQYF
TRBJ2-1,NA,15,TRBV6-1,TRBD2,TGTGCCAGCAGGCCACTAGCGGTGAACTACAATGAGCAGTTCTTC,CASRPLAVNYNEQFF
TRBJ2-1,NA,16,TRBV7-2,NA,TGTGCCAGCAGCTTTTCTAAAAGTACGTCCTTCAATGAGCAGTTCTTC,CASSFSKSTSFNEQFF
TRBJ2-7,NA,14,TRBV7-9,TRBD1,TGTGCCAGCAGGGCAGGGGGCGAGTCCTACGAGCAGTACTTC,CASRAGGESYEQYF
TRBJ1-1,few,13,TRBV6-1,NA,TGTGCCAGCAGTGCCATCTTGAACACTGAAGCTTTCTTT,CASSAILNTEAFF
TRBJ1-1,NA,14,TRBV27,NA,TGTGCCAGCAGTAACATCCGCGAAGGCACTGAAGCTTTCTTT,CASSNIREGTEAFF
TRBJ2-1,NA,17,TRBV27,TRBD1,TGTGCCAGCAGTTTATCCTCGACAGGGGCCCCCTACAATGAGCAGTTCTTC,CASSLSSTGAPYNEQFF
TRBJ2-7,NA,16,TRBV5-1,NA,TGCGCCAGCAGCCCCGGCTTGGGACTGGTGGAGGTCGAGCAGTACTTC,CASSPGLGLVEVEQYF
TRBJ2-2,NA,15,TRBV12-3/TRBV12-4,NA,TGTGCCAGCAGTTTCCAGGGGGGGGCAGGCGGGGAGCTGTTTTTT,CASSFQGGAGGELFF
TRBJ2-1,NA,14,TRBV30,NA,TGTGCCTGGAGTGTACGGGTCTTGGAGGGTGAGCAGTTCTTC,CAWSVRVLEGEQFF
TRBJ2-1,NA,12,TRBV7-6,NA,TGTGCCAGCAGCGAGATGAGGAATGAGCAGTTCTTC,CASSEMRNEQFF
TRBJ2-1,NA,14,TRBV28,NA,TGTGCCAGCAGTTCCGGCTTCTCCTACAATGAGCAGTTCTTC,CASSSGFSYNEQFF
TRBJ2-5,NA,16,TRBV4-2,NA,TGTGCCAGCAGCCAAGAAAGGATAGGACTTCAGGAGACCCAGTACTTC,CASSQERIGLQETQYF
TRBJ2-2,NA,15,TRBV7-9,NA,TGTGCCAGCAGCTTAGTGAGGGGTTTCGCCGGGGAGCTGTTTTTT,CASSLVRGFAGELFF
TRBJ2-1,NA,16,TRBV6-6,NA,TGTGCCAGCAGTTACGAAGCGCACAGCTCCTACAATGAGCAGTTCTTC,CASSYEAHSSYNEQFF
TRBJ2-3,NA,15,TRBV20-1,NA,TGCAGTGCTAGAGGGCTAGCCACGAACACAGATACGCAGTATTTT,CSARGLATNTDTQYF
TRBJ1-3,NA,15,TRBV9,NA,TGTGCCAGCAGCGTAGACGCTGGAACTGGAAACACCATATATTTT,CASSVDAGTGNTIYF
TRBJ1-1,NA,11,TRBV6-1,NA,TGTGCCAGCAGGATCCAAGATGGAGCTTTCTTT,CASRIQDGAFF
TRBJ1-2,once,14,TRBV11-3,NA,TGTGCCAGCAGTTTGGCTGGGGGCTCCTATGGCTACACCTTC,CASSLAGGSYGYTF
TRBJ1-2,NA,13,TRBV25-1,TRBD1,TGTGCCAGCACCCCAGGGGGAGGCTATGGCTACACCTTC,CASTPGGGYGYTF
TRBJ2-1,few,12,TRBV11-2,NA,TGTGCCAGCACCCTAGGGGTTAATGAGCAGTTCTTC,CASTLGVNEQFF
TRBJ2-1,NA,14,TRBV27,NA,TGTGCCAGCAGTTTATTGGGTAAAAACAATGAGCAGTTCTTC,CASSLLGKNNEQFF
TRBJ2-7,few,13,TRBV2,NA,TGTGCCAGCGAGGCAGGTAGTTCCTACGAGCAGTACTTC,CASEAGSSYEQYF
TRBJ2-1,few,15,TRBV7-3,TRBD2,TGTGCCAGCAGCGCGGGACTAGCGGCTTACAATGAGCAGTTCTTC,CASSAGLAAYNEQFF
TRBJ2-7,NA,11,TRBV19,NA,TGTGCCAGTAGTATAGGCAACGAGCAGTACTTC,CASSIGNEQYF
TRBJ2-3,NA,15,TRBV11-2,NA,TGTGCCAGCAGCTTAGATGGGTCCCCCGGCGATACGCAGTATTTT,CASSLDGSPGDTQYF
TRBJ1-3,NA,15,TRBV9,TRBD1,TGTGCCAGCAGCGACGACAGGGGGCTGGGAAACACCATATATTTT,CASSDDRGLGNTIYF
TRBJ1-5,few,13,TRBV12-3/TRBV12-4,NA,TGTGCCAGCAGCTTAGGGGGGGATCAGCCCCAGCATTTT,CASSLGGDQPQHF
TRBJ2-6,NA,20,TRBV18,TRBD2,TGTGCCAGCTCACCACCGAAAGGACTAGCGGACTCCTCTGGGGCCAACGTCCTGACTTTC,CASSPPKGLADSSGANVLTF
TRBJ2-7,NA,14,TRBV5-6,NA,TGTGCCAGCAGCTTGGCAAGCAGCTTCTACGAGCAGTACTTC,CASSLASSFYEQYF
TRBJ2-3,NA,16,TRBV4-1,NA,TGCGCCAGCAGCCAAGGTGGTGGGGCCTTCACAGATACGCAGTATTTT,CASSQGGGAFTDTQYF
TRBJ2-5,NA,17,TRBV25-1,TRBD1,TGTGCCAGCAGTGAACCCGGCGGACAGGGGATTTTGGAGACCCAGTACTTC,CASSEPGGQGILETQYF
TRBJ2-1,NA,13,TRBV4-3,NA,TGCGCCAGCAGCCAAATCGGATACAATGAGCAGTTCTTC,CASSQIGYNEQFF
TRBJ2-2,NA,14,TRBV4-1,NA,TGCGCCAGCAGCCAAGTAAAGGGGGCCGGGGAGCTGTTTTTT,CASSQVKGAGELFF
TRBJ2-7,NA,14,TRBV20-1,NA,TGCAGTGCTAGAGAATCTACAGATACCTACGAGCAGTACTTC,CSARESTDTYEQYF
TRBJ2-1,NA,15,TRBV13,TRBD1,TGTGCCAGCACGTACCCGGGACAGGGGGTGGTTGAGCAGTTCTTC,CASTYPGQGVVEQFF
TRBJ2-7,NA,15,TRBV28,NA,TGTGCCAGCAGTTTCACGGCCCGAGGGTCCTCCGAGCAGTACTTC,CASSFTARGSSEQYF
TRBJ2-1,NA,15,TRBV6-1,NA,TGTGCCAGCAGTGAAGTAGGGAGGACCTACAATGAGCAGTTCTTC,CASSEVGRTYNEQFF
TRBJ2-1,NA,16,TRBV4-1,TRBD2,TGCGCCAGCAGCCAAGATCTCGGACTAGCGCTTAATGAGCAGTTCTTC,CASSQDLGLALNEQFF
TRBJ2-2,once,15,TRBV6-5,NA,TGTGCCAGCAGTTACGAGAAGGGAAACACCGGGGAGCTGTTTTTT,CASSYEKGNTGELFF
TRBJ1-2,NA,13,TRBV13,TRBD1,TGTGCCAGCAGCATGGACAGGGGCTATGGCTACACCTTC,CASSMDRGYGYTF
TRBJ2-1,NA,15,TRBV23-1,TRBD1,TGCGCCAGCATAGAGGGACAGGGTACCGTCAATGAGCAGTTCTTC,CASIEGQGTVNEQFF
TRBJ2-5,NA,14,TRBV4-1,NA,TGCGCCAGCAGCCAAGATCAGTCCCAAGAGACCCAGTACTTC,CASSQDQSQETQYF
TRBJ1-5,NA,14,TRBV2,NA,TGTGCCAGCACACTCACCCCACGAAATCAGCCCCAGCATTTT,CASTLTPRNQPQHF
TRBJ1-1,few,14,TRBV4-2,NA,TGTGCCAGCAGCCAAGTTCCGGGCGACACTGAAGCTTTCTTT,CASSQVPGDTEAFF
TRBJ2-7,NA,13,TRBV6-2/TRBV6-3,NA,TGTGCCAGTCGCCCGGGCAGTACCTACGAGCAGTACTTC,CASRPGSTYEQYF
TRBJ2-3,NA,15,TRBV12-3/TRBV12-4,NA,TGTGCCAGCAGTTTCTTGAACAGGGCCGTAGATACGCAGTATTTT,CASSFLNRAVDTQYF
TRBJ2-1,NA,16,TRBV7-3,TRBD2,TGTGCCAGCAGCCATCGCGTCGCTAGCGGCTACAATGAGCAGTTCTTC,CASSHRVASGYNEQFF
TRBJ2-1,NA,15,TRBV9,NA,TGTGCCAGCAGCGAAACTTTGTCGGGGATCAATGAGCAGTTCTTC,CASSETLSGINEQFF
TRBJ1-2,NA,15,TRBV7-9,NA,TGTGCCAGCAGCTTTGGTCGAGGGATACCTGATGGCTACACCTTC,CASSFGRGIPDGYTF
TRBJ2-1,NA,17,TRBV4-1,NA,TGCGCCAGCAGCCAAGATAGGAGGAGTTCTATAGGCAATGAGCAGTTCTTC,CASSQDRRSSIGNEQFF